The 19 T cell receptor beta chains below all came from one sample that was sequenced in a study of low-dose radiotherapy and immunotherapy resistance in tumors. The time point was: after trial treatment. Treatment defined: LDRT plus nivolumab, ipilimumab, low-dose cyclophosphamide and aspirin (RACIN trial). Covering alpha and beta chains, TRAV- and TRBV-specific primers were used for the first-strand cDNA. The PCR that amplified TCRs ran for approximately 20 cycles, relying on a constant-region primer and a V-primer adapter. TCRdb recomputed calls from the reads with MiXCR, one row per CDR3 protein. The sample consists of under 95,000 distinct CDR3 sequences, around a sixth of them appearing once. The input for sequencing was PBMCs, taken after low-dose radiotherapy plus immunotherapy. These receptor sequences come from a male donor with prostate cancer.

V is TRBV9 and J is TRBJ1-6; 8 bases match TRBD1. Trimming took 0 bases from V and 9 from J; bases not matched to a gene: 5. The CDR3 runs to 15 residues. Germline values: CDR1 SGDLS, CDR2 YYNGEE. The CDR3, as DNA: TGTGCCAGCAGCGTAGCCCAGGGGGCTAGTTCACCCCTCCACTTT. Translated: CASSVAQGASSPLHF.

This chain connects TRBV19 to TRBJ2-2, with a tentative D call TRBD1 (5 bases). In germline, CDR1 is LNHDA, CDR2 SQIVND (reference sequence). Trimming shortened V by 1 base and J by 1 base, and 13 bases separated the two germline ends. The CDR3 is 17 residues long. CDR3: CASSIAGHMMNTGELFF. CDR3 DNA sequence: TGTGCCAGTAGTATAGCTGGACATATGATGAACACCGGGGAGCTGTTTTTT.

As concerns this clonotype: A read error may be the cause here, since a much bigger clone is one base away. This sequence joins TRBV7-9 and TRBJ1-4; D gene ambiguous. Trimming left V 0 bases short and J 3 bases short, with 5 bases between. CDR1 SEHNR and CDR2 FQNEAQ come from the germline V gene (reference sequence). The CDR3 extends over 14 amino acids. The CDR3 DNA reads TGTGCCAGCAGCTTAGCTGGGCCTAATGAAAAACTGTTTTTT. Translating it yields CASSLAGPNEKLFF.

At least ten counts were recorded for this clonotype. The chain employs TRBV19 and TRBJ1-2, with 7 bases fitting TRBD1. V trimming: 9 bases; J trimming: 6 bases; junction bases outside the gene matches: 10. Looked up from germline, CDR1 is LNHDA and CDR2 is SQIVND (reference sequence). The CDR3 sequence is 13 residues long. The CDR3, as DNA: TGTGCCAGACCTGACGGGACAGACAATGGCTACACCTTC. Protein: CARPDGTDNGYTF.

This clonotype was seen many times. The chain recombines TRBV7-2 with TRBJ1-1; maybe TRBD1 (6 bases). This CDR3 has 18 residues. CDR1 is SGHTA and CDR2 is FQGNSA in the germline V gene. The ends were cut back, 0 bases at V and 0 bases at J, with 17 bases in the middle. The CDR3 nucleotides read TGTGCCAGCAGCTTAGCTTGGGACACAGCAGCTATGAACACTGAAGCTTTCTTT. Translation gives CASSLAWDTAAMNTEAFF. The entire variable domain, with the rest obtained from reference TRBV7-2 and TRBJ1-1, is as follows: GAGVSQSPSNKVTEKGKDVELRCDPISGHTALYWYRQSLGQGLEFLIYFQGNSAPDKSGLPSDRFSAERTGGSVSTLTIQRTQQEDSAVYLCASSLAWDTAAMNTEAFFGQGTRLTVV.

This clonotype was seen ten or more times. The chain employs TRBV18 and TRBJ1-1; no clear D gene. This CDR3 region has 13 residues. Germline lookup yields CDR1 KGHSH and CDR2 LQKENI. The V and J ends lost 3 bases and 2 bases respectively, with 7 bases between them. In DNA, the CDR3 is TGTGCCAGCTCACCTCCGGGAAACACTGAAGCTTTCTTT. Its translation: CASSPPGNTEAFF. The full variable domain, rest sourced from reference TRBV18 and TRBJ1-1, is NAGVMQNPRHLVRRRGQEARLRCSPMKGHSHVYWYRQLPEEGLKFMVYLQKENIIDESGMPKERFSAEFPKEGPSILRIQQVVRGDSAAYFCASSPPGNTEAFFGQGTRLTVV.

Of note for this clonotype: A read error likely explains this, since a far larger clone differs by one base. J is TRBJ2-1 and V is TRBV20-1; the D is unclear. The CDR3 consists of 14 residues. Between the trimmed V and J ends, which lost 3 bases and 10 bases, there was a span of 19 bases. Germline V CDR1 and CDR2: DFQATT, SNEGSKA (reference sequence). The CDR3 DNA sequence: TGCAGTGCTAGGGTAGCAGTAAGGCTCTACGAGCAGTTCTTC. Protein: CSARVAVRLYEQFF.

The J gene is TRBJ2-1, the V gene TRBV5-1, with 7 bases lining up with TRBD1. CDR3 size: 15 residues. V trimming: 4 bases; J trimming: 4 bases; junction bases outside the gene matches: 8. Per germline, CDR1 SGHRS and CDR2 YFSETQ. In DNA, the CDR3 is TGCGCCAGCAGCGAACGACAGGGCTCGTACAATGAGCAGTTCTTC. It codes for CASSERQGSYNEQFF.

This clonotype showed up many times. The rearrangement uses TRBV9 and TRBJ2-2; 7 bases are a match to TRBD2. This CDR3 region has 15 residues. Germline CDR1 is SGDLS and CDR2 is YYNGEE. J was trimmed by 4 bases and V by 3 bases; bases with no gene match: 6. The CDR3 bases are TGTGCCAGCAGCGAATCACTAGCGACCACCGGGGAGCTGTTTTTT. This gives the protein CASSESLATTGELFF.

This clonotype was seen ten or more times. V and J are TRBV5-5 and TRBJ2-2; no definite D call. This CDR3 has 14 amino acids. V was trimmed by 0 bases and J by 5 bases, leaving 8 bases between them. Germline V gives CDR1 SGHKS, CDR2 YYEKEE (reference sequence). CDR3 sequence (DNA): TGTGCCAGCAGCTTGGTCGCGGTAACCGGGGAGCTGTTTTTT. Its protein product is CASSLVAVTGELFF.

A remark on this clonotype: A far larger clone is one base from this, pointing to a likely read error. The rearrangement links TRBV6-8 to TRBJ2-3, with TRBD1 matching 8 bases. Germline assignment: CDR1 MNHGY and CDR2 SAAAGT. There are 15 residues in the CDR3. V lost 5 bases and J lost 1; bases outside the gene matches: 5. The chain's CDR3 is CASSDSGGRTDTQYF. CDR3 bases: TGTGCCAGCAGTGATTCAGGGGGCCGCACAGATACGCAGTATTTT.

Comments on this clonotype: Given a far larger clone just one base away, this is likely a sequencing read error. The chain carries TRBV7-6 and TRBJ2-1; 7 nucleotides line up with TRBD1. Germline-derived CDR1 and CDR2 are SGHVS and FNYEAQ. The CDR3 covers 14 residues. The CDR3: CASSQGRQGYEQFF. The CDR3 DNA sequence: TGCGCCAGCAGCCAAGGGAGACAGGGTTACGAGCAGTTCTTC.

This clonotype showed up many times. This chain connects TRBV28 to TRBJ1-2; D unclear. The CDR3 spans 15 residues. V gave up 5 bases and J gave up 5 bases, with 18 bases separating them. Germline loops: CDR1 MDHEN, CDR2 SYDVKM. CDR3 sequence: CASSPYFDETYGYTF. The CDR3 DNA reads as TGTGCCAGCAGTCCCTACTTCGACGAGACTTATGGCTACACCTTC.

This clonotype was detected ten times or more. V usage is TRBV5-6 and J usage is TRBJ2-1; 10 nucleotides align to TRBD2. V lost 7 bases, J lost 6 bases, and 7 bases stayed unmatched. The germline V gene has CDR1 SGHDT and CDR2 YYEEEE. This CDR3 has 14 amino acids. CDR3 nucleotide sequence: TGTGCCAGCCATGGACTAGCGGTTTCCAATGAGCAGTTCTTC. It yields the protein CASHGLAVSNEQFF.

This clonotype was picked up many times. The chain is built from TRBV20-1 and TRBJ2-5; D is tentatively TRBD1 or TRBD2 (6 bases each). This CDR3 has 16 amino acids. V lost 2 bases and J 0 bases, leaving 16 bases between the germline ends. Per germline, CDR1 DFQATT and CDR2 SNEGSKA (reference sequence). The CDR3 DNA reads as TGCAGTGCTAGAAAACCGGGGGCAGAGTACCAAGAGACCCAGTACTTC. Translation: CSARKPGAEYQETQYF.

This chain joins TRBV28 and TRBJ1-1; no clear D. V lost 3 bases and J lost 1, with 6 bases in between. The germline CDR1 and CDR2 sequences are MDHEN and SYDVKM. The CDR3 is 13 amino acids. Written as DNA, the CDR3 is TGTGCCAGCAGTTTTTATCAGAACACTGAAGCTTTCTTT. This gives the protein CASSFYQNTEAFF.

Concerning this clonotype itself: A read error is likely here: a far larger clone is one base away. J is TRBJ2-7 and V is TRBV7-3; D tentatively fits TRBD1 or TRBD2 (5 bases each). V dropped 3 bases and J dropped 4 bases, with 19 bases sitting between them. CDR1 SGHTA and CDR2 FQGTGA come from the germline V gene. The CDR3 length is 16 residues. CDR3 region: CASSFGDGRGGYEQYF. CDR3 coding DNA: TGTGCCAGCAGCTTCGGAGATGGCCGGGGCGGTTACGAGCAGTACTTC. The full variable domain, with the rest looked up from reference TRBV7-3 and TRBJ2-7, is GAGVSQTPSNKVTEKGKYVELRCDPISGHTALYWYRQSLGQGPEFLIYFQGTGAADDSGLPNDRFFAVRPEGSVSTLKIQRTERGDSAVYLCASSFGDGRGGYEQYFGPGTRLTVT.

This clonotype was picked up many times. The rearrangement links TRBV28 to TRBJ2-7, with TRBD2 identical over 14 bases. This CDR3 has 15 amino acids. Germline V CDR1 and CDR2: MDHEN, SYDVKM. V shed 5 bases, J shed 3 bases, and the junction held 3 bases outside the gene matches. The CDR3 reads CASSGGTSGSYEQYF. CDR3 coding DNA: TGTGCCAGCAGTGGGGGGACTAGCGGGAGCTACGAGCAGTACTTC. Variable domain in full (rest from reference TRBV28 and TRBJ2-7): DVKVTQSSRYLVKRTGEKVFLECVQDMDHENMFWYRQDPGLGLRLIYFSYDVKMKEKGDIPEGYSVSREKKERFSLILESASTNQTSMYLCASSGGTSGSYEQYFGPGTRLTVT.

In the case of this clonotype: A far larger clone is a single base away, which makes a read error likely. The chain couples TRBV11-2 to TRBJ2-1; D not resolved. V was pared by 6 bases and J by 10 bases, with 10 bases between. The CDR3 consists of 11 residues. Per the germline V gene, CDR1 is SGHAT and CDR2 is FQNNGV. CDR3 in DNA: TGTGCCAGCAGTGAACCCCCCGAGCAGTTCTTC. It yields the protein CASSEPPEQFF. Filled out from reference TRBV11-2 and TRBJ2-1, the complete variable domain reads EAGVAQSPRYKIIEKRQSVAFWCNPISGHATLYWYQQILGQGPKLLIQFQNNGVVDDSQLPKDRFSAERLKGVDSTLKIQPAKLEDSAVYLCASSEPPEQFFGPGTRLTVL.